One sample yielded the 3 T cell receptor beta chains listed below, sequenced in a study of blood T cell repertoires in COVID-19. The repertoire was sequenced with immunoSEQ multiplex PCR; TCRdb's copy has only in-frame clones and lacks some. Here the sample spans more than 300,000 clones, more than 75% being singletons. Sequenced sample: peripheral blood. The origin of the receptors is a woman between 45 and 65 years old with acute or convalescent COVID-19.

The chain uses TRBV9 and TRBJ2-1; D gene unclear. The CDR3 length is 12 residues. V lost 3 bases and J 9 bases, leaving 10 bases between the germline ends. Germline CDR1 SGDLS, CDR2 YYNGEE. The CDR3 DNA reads TGTGCCAGCAGCGCCCTCAGTGGTGAGCAGTTCTTC. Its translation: CASSALSGEQFF.

CDR3 sequence reads: CASSFLFLYQNSGNTIYF. For the CDR3, the DNA is TGTGCCAGCAGCTTTTTATTCCTTTACCAGAACTCTGGAAACACCATATATTTT. The rearrangement links TRBV7-9 to TRBJ1-3; no firm D call. The CDR3 spans 18 residues. The germline V gene encodes CDR1 SEHNR and CDR2 FQNEAQ (reference sequence). V lost 3 bases and J lost 0, with 18 bases in between.

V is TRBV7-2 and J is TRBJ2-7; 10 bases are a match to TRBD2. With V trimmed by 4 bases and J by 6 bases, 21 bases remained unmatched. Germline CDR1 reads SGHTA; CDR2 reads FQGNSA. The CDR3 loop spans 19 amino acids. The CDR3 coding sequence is TGTGCCAGCAGCTCCCAACCCCCAATCTCTAGCGGGAGACGCGGCGAGCAGTACTTC. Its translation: CASSSQPPISSGRRGEQYF.